This T cell receptor (beta chain) emerged from a study of T cell responses to AZD1222 COVID-19 vaccine. The V and J ends lost 4 bases and 8 bases, in that order; junction bases with no gene match: 12. The CDR3 runs to 17 residues. Germline-derived CDR1 and CDR2 are MGHRA and YSYEKL. Study observations and caveats: Regions left unmutated in variants are reportedly the target of nearly half of spike-specific TCRs. Donors were largely white British and mainly female; clonal diversity was possibly underestimated. Dominant at 160-218 and 743-854, vaccine-associated CD4 TCRs also spanned spike. Baseline serology detected seropositivity in only a handful of AZD1222 recipients.

Worth noting for this clone: Its antigen is not known.

Clones were read by immunoSEQ multiplex PCR, and TCRdb kept only the in-frame ones, dropping some. This sample has roughly 120,000 clones; 88% occur once, and the top ten carry 1.6%. The TCR comes from an adult in good health. Here the sequenced sample was peripheral blood, taken on day 0 of AZD1222 vaccination. The chain is built from TRBV4-1 and TRBJ1-5, with 12 nucleotides matching TRBD1. Written as DNA, the CDR3 is TGCGCCAGCAGCCGAGGGACAGGGGGCGGGGGTAGTGAGCCCCAGCATTTT. This translates into CASSRGTGGGGSEPQHF.